The 27 T cell receptor beta chains presented below share a single source sample, sequenced in a study of Graves' ophthalmopathy and Graves' hyperthyroidism (dated 2018 in TCRdb). The data were produced on an Illumina HiSeq 2000. TCR beta CDR3 regions were amplified from RNA transcripts for repertoire sequencing. A first-round RT-PCR used HTBI primers with the Qiagen OneStep RT-PCR kit, followed by a second-round multiplex PCR, size selection and purification. TCRdb's own reprocessing of the public reads used fastp at Q25 and MiXCR and kept productive beta chains. Rows are combined by CDR3 protein, so each entry shows the most common genes and DNA. This sample is represented by about 640,000 distinct CDR3 sequences; about two fifths of them were singletons. The biggest ten clones account for around 3.3% of the sample. Sequencing input: peripheral blood. The receptors shown here come from an adult man with Graves' ophthalmopathy.

This clonotype was counted only a few times. The J gene is TRBJ1-6, the V gene TRBV25-1; unclear D gene. Germline values: CDR1 MGHDK, CDR2 SYGVNS. The CDR3 sequence is 12 residues long. CDR3 protein: CARDSGGSPLHF. In DNA form, the CDR3 reads TGTGCTAGAGACTCGGGTGGTTCACCCCTCCACTTT.

A word on this clonotype: An end of the junction differs from the germline gene, which may be a read error. The genes are TRBV10-3 and TRBJ2-5; 7 bases map to TRBD1. The germline gives CDR1 ENHRY, CDR2 SYGVKD. The CDR3 is made up of 13 amino acids. The CDR3, as DNA: TGTGCCAGCAGTACATACAGGGGCGAGACCCAGTACTTC. This sequence encodes CASSTYRGETQYF.

This clonotype was seen many times. The genes are TRBV4-3 and TRBJ1-2, with D maybe TRBD1 (6 bases). This CDR3 region has 13 residues. CDR1 and CDR2 from the germline V gene are LGHNA and YSLEER. Trimming stripped 1 base from V and 12 bases from J, with 15 bases between. The DNA for the CDR3 is TGCGCCAGCAGCCAAGGAGGGGGAGCTCCGCACACCTTC. Residues: CASSQGGGAPHTF.

The chain uses TRBV19 and TRBJ1-1; the D gene is possibly TRBD1 (5 bases). V was clipped by 3 bases and J by 0 bases, with 11 bases between them. The CDR3 extends over 15 amino acids. Germline CDR1 LNHDA, CDR2 SQIVND (reference sequence). CDR3: CASSIQGPLNTEAFF. CDR3 nucleotide sequence: TGTGCCAGTAGTATTCAGGGTCCCTTGAACACTGAAGCTTTCTTT. Variable domain in full (rest from reference TRBV19 and TRBJ1-1): DGGITQSPKYLFRKEGQNVTLSCEQNLNHDAMYWYRQDPGQGLRLIYYSQIVNDFQKGDIAEGYSVSREKKESFPLTVTSAQKNPTAFYLCASSIQGPLNTEAFFGQGTRLTVV.

This chain connects TRBV19 to TRBJ2-7; D tentatively fits TRBD1 or TRBD2 (5 bases each). From germline, CDR1 is LNHDA and CDR2 SQIVND (reference sequence). The V end was cut by 3 bases, the J end by 6 bases, with 18 bases between. The CDR3 is made up of 15 amino acids. The chain's CDR3 is CASSIGGREWGEQYF. Here the CDR3 DNA reads TGTGCCAGTAGTATTGGTGGCAGGGAGTGGGGCGAGCAGTACTTC.

This chain links TRBV10-3 with TRBJ2-7; weak D call: TRBD1 (6 bases). The CDR3 has 12 amino acids. With 6 bases removed from V and 3 bases from J, the gap between germline ends came to 9 bases. CDR1 is ENHRY and CDR2 is SYGVKD in the germline V gene. CDR3 DNA: TGTGCCATCAGCAAGGGGGTCTACGAGCAGTACTTC. Translated, it gives CAISKGVYEQYF.

The V call is TRBV25-1, the J call TRBJ1-4; 11 positions match TRBD1. Trimming removed 3 bases from V and 5 bases from J; junction bases left unmatched: 11. Germline V lookup: CDR1 MGHDK, CDR2 SYGVNS. The CDR3 is 18 residues long. CDR3 bases: TGTGCCAGCAGTGATCGACGGACAGGGGGCGCGGGGAATGAAAAACTGTTTTTT. This gives the protein CASSDRRTGGAGNEKLFF.

The V call is TRBV10-2, the J call TRBJ2-3; D is unclear. V gave up 2 bases and J gave up 3 bases, with 12 bases separating them. The germline CDR1 and CDR2 sequences are WSHSY and SAAADI. CDR3 length: 15 amino acids. The CDR3 DNA follows: TGCGCCAGCAGTGAGCGTCACTACCAGACAGATACGCAGTATTTT. Its protein product is CASSERHYQTDTQYF.

This chain links TRBV9 with TRBJ2-7; D is perhaps TRBD1 (6 bases). This CDR3 has 16 amino acids. Germline V gene sequence: CDR1 SGDLS, CDR2 YYNGEE. Trimming took 4 bases from V and 2 from J, leaving 19 bases between them. CDR3 sequence reads: CASSSPLTGNPYEQYF. The DNA of the CDR3 is TGTGCCAGCAGCTCTCCCCTGACAGGTAACCCCTACGAGCAGTACTTC. The variable domain in full, completed from reference TRBV9 and TRBJ2-7, reads DSGVTQTPKHLITATGQRVTLRCSPRSGDLSVYWYQQSLDQGLQFLIQYYNGEERAKGNILERFSAQQFPDLHSELNLSSLELGDSALYFCASSSPLTGNPYEQYFGPGTRLTVT.

In its sample, this clonotype was seen many times. The chain carries TRBV9 and TRBJ2-7; D not certain. Germline V gives CDR1 SGDLS, CDR2 YYNGEE. V gave up 4 bases and J gave up 2 bases, with 13 bases separating them. There are 14 residues in the CDR3. CDR3 coding DNA: TGTGCCAGCAGCCCCCGACTGGTCCCCTACGAGCAGTACTTC. Protein product: CASSPRLVPYEQYF. Looking up the rest from reference TRBV9 and TRBJ2-7 gives the full variable domain: DSGVTQTPKHLITATGQRVTLRCSPRSGDLSVYWYQQSLDQGLQFLIQYYNGEERAKGNILERFSAQQFPDLHSELNLSSLELGDSALYFCASSPRLVPYEQYFGPGTRLTVT.

The chain recombines TRBV2 with TRBJ2-5; 11 bases fit TRBD2. J lost 1 base, V lost 10 bases, and 8 bases had no gene match. This CDR3 is 15 amino acids long. Per germline, CDR1 SNHLY and CDR2 FYNNEI. The CDR3, as DNA: TGTGCCACCGTACTAGCGGGGGCCTCCCAAGAGACCCAGTACTTC. It yields the protein CATVLAGASQETQYF.

This clonotype was recorded many times. This chain uses TRBV12-3 or TRBV12-4 with TRBJ1-2; 9 positions match TRBD1. Germline trimming cut 5 bases from V and 6 bases from J; bases unmatched to any gene: 7. The CDR3 is made up of 14 amino acids. CDR3 sequence (DNA): TGTGCCAGCAGTCGAGGGGGGACAGGGAATGGCTACACCTTC. Encoded protein: CASSRGGTGNGYTF.

The genes are TRBV7-9 and TRBJ1-4; 7 nucleotides agree with TRBD1. The CDR3 spans 16 residues. Unmatched junction bases numbered 6, after V lost 5 bases and J lost 0 bases. In germline, CDR1 is SEHNR, CDR2 FQNEAQ (reference sequence). The CDR3 DNA sequence: TGTGCCAGCAGCAGGGGACAGATTGCAACTAATGAAAAACTGTTTTTT. Translation: CASSRGQIATNEKLFF.

This chain connects TRBV29-1 to TRBJ2-7; 8 nucleotides agree with TRBD1. J was trimmed by 6 bases and V by 8 bases; bases with no gene match: 9. This CDR3 region has 12 residues. Germline V gives CDR1 SQVTM, CDR2 ANQGSEA. The CDR3 sequence: CSSGTGGGEQYF. The CDR3 DNA reads TGCAGCTCCGGGACAGGTGGCGGCGAGCAGTACTTC.

Note on this clonotype: The final CDR3 position lacks the conserved phenylalanine or tryptophan, pointing to a likely read error. This chain connects TRBV7-9 to TRBJ2-7; possible D gene TRBD1, 7 bases. This CDR3 has 14 residues. Germline CDR1 SEHNR, CDR2 FQNEAQ (reference sequence). The ends were cut back, 5 bases at V and 2 bases at J, with 13 bases in the middle. CDR3 coding DNA: TGTGCCAGCAGCCCGCGGGACAGAGCCTACGAGCAGTACCTC. Translated: CASSPRDRAYEQYL.

This chain joins TRBV24-1 and TRBJ2-2; D might be TRBD2 (6 bases). CDR1 is KGHDR and CDR2 is SFDVKD in the germline V gene. V shed 4 bases and J shed 1 base, with 9 bases lying between them. The CDR3 loop spans 15 amino acids. The CDR3 sequence: CATSEGGKNTGELFF. The CDR3 DNA sequence: TGTGCCACCAGTGAGGGAGGAAAGAACACCGGGGAGCTGTTTTTT.

This clonotype came up many times. The rearrangement uses TRBV9 and TRBJ2-5; D not certain. Germline lookup yields CDR1 SGDLS and CDR2 YYNGEE. V shed 0 bases and J shed 5 bases, with 11 bases lying between them. This CDR3 region has 14 residues. CDR3 region: CASSVDPVRETQYF. The CDR3 DNA reads TGTGCCAGCAGCGTAGATCCAGTCCGTGAGACCCAGTACTTC. The full variable domain, rest sourced from reference TRBV9 and TRBJ2-5, is DSGVTQTPKHLITATGQRVTLRCSPRSGDLSVYWYQQSLDQGLQFLIQYYNGEERAKGNILERFSAQQFPDLHSELNLSSLELGDSALYFCASSVDPVRETQYFGPGTRLLVL.

This chain uses TRBV30 with TRBJ1-1; D may be TRBD1 (6 bases). Germline-derived CDR1 and CDR2 are GTSNPN and SVGIG (reference sequence). The length of the CDR3 is 15 residues. V was clipped by 0 bases and J by 4 bases, with 15 bases between them. CDR3 DNA: TGTGCCTGGAGTGTACGGCAGGGGTTCATCACTGAAGCTTTCTTT. Protein sequence: CAWSVRQGFITEAFF.

Ten or more counts support this clonotype. The chain carries TRBV7-8 and TRBJ1-4; TRBD1 agrees at 9 bases. The CDR3 runs to 15 residues. Trimming at V came to 5 bases and at J to 11 bases, leaving 12 bases not matched to a gene. Germline loops: CDR1 SGHVS, CDR2 FQNEAQ. The CDR3 is CASSPPGTGTAKLFF. The CDR3, as DNA: TGTGCCAGCAGCCCGCCCGGGACAGGGACAGCGAAACTGTTTTTT.

In regard to this clonotype: A single base separates this from a much larger clone, so it may be a read error. CDR3 region: CASSPRSGIATQYF. Here the CDR3 DNA reads TGTGCCAGCAGCCCAAGGTCAGGGATTGCGACCCAGTACTTC. The chain couples TRBV7-9 to TRBJ2-5; D is perhaps TRBD1 (5 bases). This CDR3 has 14 amino acids. Per the germline V gene, CDR1 is SEHNR and CDR2 is FQNEAQ (reference sequence). V was pared by 5 bases and J by 7 bases, with 17 bases between.

The V call is TRBV7-2, the J call TRBJ2-5; the D gene is possibly TRBD2 (6 bases). CDR3 size: 13 residues. The germline gives CDR1 SGHTA, CDR2 FQGNSA. V was clipped by 5 bases and J by 9 bases, with 16 bases between them. CDR3 nucleotides: TGTGCCAGCAGCCCTGATCAGGGAGGTGCCCAGTACTTC. Amino acids: CASSPDQGGAQYF.

This clonotype was counted at least ten times. V is TRBV20-1 and J is TRBJ2-1; D is perhaps TRBD2 (6 bases). This CDR3 has 14 residues. Germline V lookup: CDR1 DFQATT, CDR2 SNEGSKA (reference sequence). Trimming took 0 bases from V and 5 from J, leaving 11 bases between them. This CDR3 reads CSARDAGSDNEQFF. CDR3 in DNA: TGCAGTGCTAGAGACGCGGGATCGGACAATGAGCAGTTCTTC.

The sample holds many counts of this clonotype. The rearrangement joins TRBV6-6 to TRBJ1-6; D is possibly TRBD1 (6 bases). The germline V gene encodes CDR1 MNHNY and CDR2 SVGAGI (reference sequence). V lost 1 base, J lost 7 bases, and 14 bases lay in between. CDR3 length equals 16 residues. This CDR3 is CASSYLGARGNSPLHF. CDR3 in DNA: TGTGCCAGCAGTTACTTGGGGGCGCGGGGGAATTCACCCCTCCACTTT.

This clonotype has at least ten counts. The chain uses TRBV7-9 and TRBJ1-4, with 9 bases lining up with TRBD1. The trim removed 5 bases at V and 3 bases at J, leaving 7 bases unmatched. The germline gives CDR1 SEHNR, CDR2 FQNEAQ (reference sequence). The CDR3 runs to 16 residues. This CDR3 reads CASSPQGAGPNEKLFF. The DNA for the CDR3 is TGTGCCAGCAGCCCACAGGGGGCAGGGCCTAATGAAAAACTGTTTTTT.

This clonotype was picked up many times. CDR3: CASSIGDSQPQHF. The CDR3 coding sequence is TGTGCCAGTAGTATTGGGGACTCTCAGCCCCAGCATTTT. This chain uses TRBV19 with TRBJ1-5; D might be TRBD1 (5 bases). V was cut by 3 bases and J by 6 bases, with 9 bases left in between. This CDR3 is built from 13 residues. Per germline, CDR1 LNHDA and CDR2 SQIVND (reference sequence).

A remark on this clonotype: A much bigger clone sits one base away, suggesting this may be a read error. V gene TRBV7-4 combines with J gene TRBJ1-3; 9 bases line up with TRBD1. The germline V gene has CDR1 SGHVT and CDR2 SQSDAQ. This CDR3 spans 15 amino acids. J gave up 2 bases and V 1 base, and 0 bases lay outside the gene matches. As DNA, the CDR3 is TGTGCCAGCAGCTTAGGGACAGGGGCTGGAAACACCATATATTTT. Residues: CASSLGTGAGNTIYF.

This clonotype has a count of ten or more. The chain links TRBV6-6 to TRBJ1-2; no firm D call. Germline-derived CDR1 and CDR2 are MNHNY and SVGAGI (reference sequence). The CDR3 has 11 residues. Between the trimmed V and J ends, which lost 8 bases and 6 bases, there was a span of 10 bases. CDR3 nucleotides: TGTGCCAGCCGGGAGGTTCATGGCTACACCTTC. It yields the protein CASREVHGYTF.